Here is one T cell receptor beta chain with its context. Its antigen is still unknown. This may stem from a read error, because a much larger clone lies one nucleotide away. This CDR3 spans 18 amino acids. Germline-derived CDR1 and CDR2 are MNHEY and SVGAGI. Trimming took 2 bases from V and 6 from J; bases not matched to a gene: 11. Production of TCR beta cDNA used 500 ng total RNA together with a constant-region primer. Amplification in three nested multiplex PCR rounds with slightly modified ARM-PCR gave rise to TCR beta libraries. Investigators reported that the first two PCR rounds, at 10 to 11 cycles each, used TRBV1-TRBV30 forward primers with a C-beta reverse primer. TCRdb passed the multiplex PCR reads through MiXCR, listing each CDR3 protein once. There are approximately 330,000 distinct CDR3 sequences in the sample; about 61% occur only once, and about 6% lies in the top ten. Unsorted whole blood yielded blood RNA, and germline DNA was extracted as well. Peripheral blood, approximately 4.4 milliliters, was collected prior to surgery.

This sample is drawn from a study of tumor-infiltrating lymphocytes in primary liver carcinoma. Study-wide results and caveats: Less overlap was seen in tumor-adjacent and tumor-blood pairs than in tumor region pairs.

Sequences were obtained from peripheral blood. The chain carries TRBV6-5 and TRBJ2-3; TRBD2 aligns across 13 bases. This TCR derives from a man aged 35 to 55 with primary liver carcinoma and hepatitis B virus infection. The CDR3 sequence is CASSYAWTSGGWPDTQYF. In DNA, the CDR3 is TGTGCCAGCAGTTACGCTTGGACTAGCGGGGGATGGCCGGATACGCAGTATTTT.